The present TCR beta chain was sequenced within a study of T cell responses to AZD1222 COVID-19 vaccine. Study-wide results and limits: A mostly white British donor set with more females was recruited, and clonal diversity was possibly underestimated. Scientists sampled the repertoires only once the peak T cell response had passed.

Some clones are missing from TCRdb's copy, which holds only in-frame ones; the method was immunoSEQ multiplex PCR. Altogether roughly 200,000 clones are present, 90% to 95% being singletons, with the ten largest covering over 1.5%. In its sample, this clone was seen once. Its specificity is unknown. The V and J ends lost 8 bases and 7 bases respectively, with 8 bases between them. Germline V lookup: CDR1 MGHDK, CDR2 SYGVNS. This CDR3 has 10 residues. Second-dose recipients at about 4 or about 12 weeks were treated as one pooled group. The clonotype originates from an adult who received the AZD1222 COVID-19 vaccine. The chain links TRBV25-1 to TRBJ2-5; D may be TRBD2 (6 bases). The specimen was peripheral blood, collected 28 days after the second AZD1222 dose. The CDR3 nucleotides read TGTGCCAGCGTCGGGGGGACCCAGTACTTC. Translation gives CASVGGTQYF.